The clone carrying this T cell receptor beta chain has just a few counts. Germline V gene sequence: CDR1 MDHEN, CDR2 SYDVKM. CDR3 length: 13 amino acids. V shed 5 bases, J shed 4 bases, and the junction held 2 bases outside the gene matches. These data belong to a study of cytomegalovirus exposure and HLA in healthy donors. PCR involved 60 Vbeta and 13 Jbeta primers. This table comes from immunoSEQ multiplex PCR, and its TCRdb copy is limited to in-frame clones, with some not included. The sample includes roughly 140,000 clones, about 64% seen only once; the top ten take approximately 6.5%. The material sequenced was PBMCs. The gene calls are TRBV28 and TRBJ1-5, with 7 bases fitting TRBD1. The TCR originated in a woman aged 60-75 years in good health and CMV-seropositive. The CDR3 is CASSPTGNQPQHF. CDR3 bases: TGTGCCAGCAGTCCGACAGGGAATCAGCCCCAGCATTTT.